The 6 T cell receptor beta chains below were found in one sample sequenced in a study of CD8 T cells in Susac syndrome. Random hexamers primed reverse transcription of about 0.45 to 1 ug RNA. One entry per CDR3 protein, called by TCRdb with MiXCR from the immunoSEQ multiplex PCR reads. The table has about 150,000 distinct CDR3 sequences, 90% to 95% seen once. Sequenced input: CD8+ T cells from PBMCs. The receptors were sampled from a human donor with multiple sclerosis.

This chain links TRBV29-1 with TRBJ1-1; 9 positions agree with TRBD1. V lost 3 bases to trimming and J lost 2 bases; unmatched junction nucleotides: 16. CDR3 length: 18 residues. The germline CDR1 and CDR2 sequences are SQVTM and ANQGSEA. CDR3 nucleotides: TGCAGCGTTGATCCGGGACAGGGCAGGGTTGGGGTAAACACTGAAGCTTTCTTT. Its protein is CSVDPGQGRVGVNTEAFF.

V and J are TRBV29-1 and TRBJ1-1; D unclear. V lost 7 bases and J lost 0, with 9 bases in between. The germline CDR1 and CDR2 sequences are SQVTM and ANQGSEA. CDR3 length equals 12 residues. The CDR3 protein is CSADDLNTEAFF. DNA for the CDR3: TGCAGCGCCGATGATTTGAACACTGAAGCTTTCTTT.

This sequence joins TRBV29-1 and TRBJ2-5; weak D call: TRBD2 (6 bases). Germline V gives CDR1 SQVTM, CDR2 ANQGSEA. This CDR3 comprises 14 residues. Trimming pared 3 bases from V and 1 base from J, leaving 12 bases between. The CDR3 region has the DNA TGCAGCGTTGACGGGGGAATCGGCCAAGAGACCCAGTACTTC. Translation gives CSVDGGIGQETQYF.

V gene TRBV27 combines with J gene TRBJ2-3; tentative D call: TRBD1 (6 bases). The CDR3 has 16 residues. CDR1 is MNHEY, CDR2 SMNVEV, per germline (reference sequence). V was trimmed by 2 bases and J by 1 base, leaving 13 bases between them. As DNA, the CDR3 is TGTGCCAGCAGTTTACCAGGGGTGCGCGGCACAGATACGCAGTATTTT. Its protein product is CASSLPGVRGTDTQYF.

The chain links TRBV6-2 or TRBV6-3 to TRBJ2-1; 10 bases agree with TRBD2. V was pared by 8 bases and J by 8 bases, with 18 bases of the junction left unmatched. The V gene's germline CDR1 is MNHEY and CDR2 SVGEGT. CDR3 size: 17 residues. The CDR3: CASRFEGKAGGSDEQFF. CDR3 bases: TGTGCCAGCCGCTTCGAAGGGAAAGCGGGGGGGTCGGATGAGCAGTTCTTC.

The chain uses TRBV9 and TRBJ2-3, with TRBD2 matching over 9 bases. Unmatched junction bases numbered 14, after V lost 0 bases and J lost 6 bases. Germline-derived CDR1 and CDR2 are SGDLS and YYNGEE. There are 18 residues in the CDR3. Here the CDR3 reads CASSVGRTGTSLIDTQYF. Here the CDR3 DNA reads TGTGCCAGCAGCGTAGGTAGGACCGGGACTAGCTTAATTGATACGCAGTATTTT.